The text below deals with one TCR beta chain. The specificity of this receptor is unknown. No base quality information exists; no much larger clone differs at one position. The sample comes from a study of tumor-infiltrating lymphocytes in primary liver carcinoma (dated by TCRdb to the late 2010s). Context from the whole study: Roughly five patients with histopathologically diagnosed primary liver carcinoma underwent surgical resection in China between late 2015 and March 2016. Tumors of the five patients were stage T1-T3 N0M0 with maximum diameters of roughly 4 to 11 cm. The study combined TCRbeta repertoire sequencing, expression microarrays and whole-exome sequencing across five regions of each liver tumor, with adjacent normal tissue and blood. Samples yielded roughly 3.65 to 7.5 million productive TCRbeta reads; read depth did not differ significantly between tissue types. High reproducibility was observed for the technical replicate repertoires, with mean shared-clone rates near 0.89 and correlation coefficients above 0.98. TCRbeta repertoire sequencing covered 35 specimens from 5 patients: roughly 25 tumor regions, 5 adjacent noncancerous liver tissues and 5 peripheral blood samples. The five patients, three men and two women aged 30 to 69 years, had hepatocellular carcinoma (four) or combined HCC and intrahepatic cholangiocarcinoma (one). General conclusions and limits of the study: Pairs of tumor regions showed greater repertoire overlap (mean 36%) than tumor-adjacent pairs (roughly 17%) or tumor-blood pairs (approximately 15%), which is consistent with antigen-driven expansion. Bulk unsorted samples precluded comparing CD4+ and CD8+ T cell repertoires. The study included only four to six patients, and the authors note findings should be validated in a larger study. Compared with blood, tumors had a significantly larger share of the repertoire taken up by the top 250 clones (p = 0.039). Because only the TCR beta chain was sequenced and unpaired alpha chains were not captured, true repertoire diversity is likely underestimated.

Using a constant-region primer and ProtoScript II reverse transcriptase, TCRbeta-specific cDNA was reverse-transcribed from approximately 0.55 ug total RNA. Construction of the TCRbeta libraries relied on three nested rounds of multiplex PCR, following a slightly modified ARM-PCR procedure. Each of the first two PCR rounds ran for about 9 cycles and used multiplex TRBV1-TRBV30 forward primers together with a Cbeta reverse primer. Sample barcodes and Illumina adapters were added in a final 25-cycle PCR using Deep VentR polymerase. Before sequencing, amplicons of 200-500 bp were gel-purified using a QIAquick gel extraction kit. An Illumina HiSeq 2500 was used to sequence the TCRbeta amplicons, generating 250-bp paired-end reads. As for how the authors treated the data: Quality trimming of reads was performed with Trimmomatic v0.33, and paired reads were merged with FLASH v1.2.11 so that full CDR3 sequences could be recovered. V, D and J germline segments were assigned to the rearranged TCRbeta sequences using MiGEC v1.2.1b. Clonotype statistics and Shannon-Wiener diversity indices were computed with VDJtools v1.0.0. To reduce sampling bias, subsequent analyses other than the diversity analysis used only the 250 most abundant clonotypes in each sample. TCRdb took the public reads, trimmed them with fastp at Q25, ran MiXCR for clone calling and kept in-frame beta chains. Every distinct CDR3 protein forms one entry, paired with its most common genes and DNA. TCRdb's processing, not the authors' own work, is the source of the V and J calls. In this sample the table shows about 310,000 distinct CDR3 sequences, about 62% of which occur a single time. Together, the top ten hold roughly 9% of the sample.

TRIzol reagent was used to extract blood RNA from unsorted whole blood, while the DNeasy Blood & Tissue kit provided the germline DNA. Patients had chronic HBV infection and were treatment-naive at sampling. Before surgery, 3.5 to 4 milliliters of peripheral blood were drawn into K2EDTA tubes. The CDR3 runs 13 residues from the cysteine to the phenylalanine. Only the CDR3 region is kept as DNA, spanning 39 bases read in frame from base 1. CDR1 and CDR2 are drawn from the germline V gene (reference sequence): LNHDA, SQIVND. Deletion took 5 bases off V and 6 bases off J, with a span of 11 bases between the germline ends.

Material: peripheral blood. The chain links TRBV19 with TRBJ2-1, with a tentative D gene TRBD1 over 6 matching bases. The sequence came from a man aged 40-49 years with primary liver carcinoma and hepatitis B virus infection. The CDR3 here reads CASSWGPVNEQFF. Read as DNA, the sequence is TGTGCCAGTAGTTGGGGGCCGGTCAATGAGCAGTTCTTC.